These 20 T cell receptor beta chains share one sample of origin, sequenced in a study of CD8 T cells in ankylosing spondylitis. Notes on the study in general: Apparently characteristic of ankylosing spondylitis blood was a TCR beta motif (roughly eight highly homologous variants).

TCRdb reprocessed the 5' RACE reads with MiXCR, giving one entry per CDR3 protein. The table records more than 250,000 distinct CDR3 sequences, around 8% of them present only once. Their cognate antigens are unknown. Material for sequencing was blood, either unsorted or a sorted T cell fraction (not recorded which). These receptors came from a male donor with ankylosing spondylitis.

The J gene is TRBJ1-2, the V gene TRBV3-1; 10 nucleotides agree with TRBD1. Germline loops: CDR1 LGHDT, CDR2 YNNKEL (reference sequence). With V trimmed by 5 bases and J by 4 bases, 10 bases remained unmatched. The CDR3 length is 16 residues. The CDR3 nucleotides read TGTGCCAGCAGCTGGGGGGGACAGGGGTTCAGCTATGGCTACACCTTC. It specifies CASSWGGQGFSYGYTF.

The rearrangement uses TRBV7-3 and TRBJ1-1, with D maybe TRBD1 (5 bases). Trimming cost V 1 base and J 1 base, with 10 bases left between them. CDR3 length equals 15 residues. Germline-derived CDR1 and CDR2 are SGHTA and FQGTGA. As DNA, the CDR3 is TGTGCCAGCAGCTTAATGCCAGGGCGGAACACTGAAGCTTTCTTT. Its protein product is CASSLMPGRNTEAFF.

The chain is built from TRBV20-1 and TRBJ2-3; TRBD2 aligns across 8 bases. This CDR3 is 14 amino acids long. Germline-derived CDR1 and CDR2 are DFQATT and SNEGSKA (reference sequence). V lost 5 bases, J lost 6 bases, and 10 bases stayed unmatched. CDR3 sequence reads: CSALNGGVMDTQYF. CDR3 DNA: TGCAGTGCTCTAAACGGGGGGGTGATGGATACGCAGTATTTT.

This clonotype was detected many times. This chain uses TRBV5-1 with TRBJ2-7; 10 positions match TRBD1. CDR3 length equals 15 residues. The trim removed 5 bases at V and 0 bases at J, leaving 5 bases unmatched. Germline V gives CDR1 SGHRS, CDR2 YFSETQ. The CDR3 coding sequence is TGCGCCAGCAGATTTGACAGGGGGCTCTCCTACGAGCAGTACTTC. It specifies CASRFDRGLSYEQYF. Full variable domain (missing parts from reference TRBV5-1 and TRBJ2-7): KAGVTQTPRYLIKTRGQQVTLSCSPISGHRSVSWYQQTPGQGLQFLFEYFSETQRNKGNFPGRFSGRQFSNSRSEMNVSTLELGDSALYLCASRFDRGLSYEQYFGPGTRLTVT.

The CDR3 sequence: CSARSGTGDEKLFF. The CDR3 nucleotides are TGCAGTGCTAGGTCCGGGACAGGCGATGAAAAACTGTTTTTT. The V gene is TRBV20-1, the J gene TRBJ1-4, with 8 nucleotides matching TRBD1. Germline V gene data show CDR1 as DFQATT and CDR2 as SNEGSKA (reference sequence). The V segment lost 3 bases and the J segment 6 bases; nucleotides outside the gene matches: 6. There are 14 residues in the CDR3.

V is TRBV28 and J is TRBJ2-5; TRBD2 might be the D (6 bases). V lost 6 bases and J lost 5, with 22 bases in between. This CDR3 has 16 amino acids. Germline CDR1 reads MDHEN; CDR2 reads SYDVKM. The DNA of the CDR3 is TGTGCCAGCAGCTCACCGCCGAGTGGAGGGGTTGAGACCCAGTACTTC. Its translation: CASSSPPSGGVETQYF. The variable domain in full, with the rest retrieved from reference TRBV28 and TRBJ2-5, is DVKVTQSSRYLVKRTGEKVFLECVQDMDHENMFWYRQDPGLGLRLIYFSYDVKMKEKGDIPEGYSVSREKKERFSLILESASTNQTSMYLCASSSPPSGGVETQYFGPGTRLLVL.

The chain uses TRBV7-3 and TRBJ2-2; 11 nucleotides align to TRBD2. The CDR3 runs 16 residues. V shed 4 bases and J 4 bases; nucleotides not matched to a gene: 5. CDR1 and CDR2 from the germline V gene are SGHTA and FQGTGA. CDR3 in DNA: TGTGCCAGCAGCTCCACCGGGACTAGCGGCACCGGGGAGCTGTTTTTT. Translated, it gives CASSSTGTSGTGELFF.

CDR3 residues: CASSRRDISTDTQYF. CDR3 bases: TGTGCCAGCAGCCGCCGGGACATAAGCACAGATACGCAGTATTTT. The chain links TRBV7-2 to TRBJ2-3; maybe TRBD1 (6 bases). Germline V gene lookup returns CDR1 SGHTA and CDR2 FQGNSA. Trimming left V 5 bases short and J 0 bases short, with 12 bases between. CDR3 length: 15 amino acids. Variable domain in full (rest from reference TRBV7-2 and TRBJ2-3): GAGVSQSPSNKVTEKGKDVELRCDPISGHTALYWYRQSLGQGLEFLIYFQGNSAPDKSGLPSDRFSAERTGGSVSTLTIQRTQQEDSAVYLCASSRRDISTDTQYFGPGTRLTVL.

This clonotype was observed many times. The chain joins TRBV5-5 to TRBJ2-7, with 12 bases lining up with TRBD2. CDR3 length: 15 residues. Trimming at V came to 5 bases and at J to 4 bases, leaving 7 bases not matched to a gene. Germline values: CDR1 SGHKS, CDR2 YYEKEE (reference sequence). This CDR3 is CASSPGLAGRYEQYF. In DNA, the CDR3 is TGTGCCAGCAGTCCCGGACTAGCGGGGAGATACGAGCAGTACTTC.

This clonotype was detected only a few times. The gene calls are TRBV4-1 and TRBJ2-3, with D possibly being TRBD1 (5 bases). The length of the CDR3 is 16 residues. V lost 3 bases to trimming and J lost 0 bases, with 13 bases between them. The V gene's germline CDR1 is MGHRA and CDR2 YSYEKL. The CDR3 loop is CASSHQTATSTDTQYF. The DNA of the CDR3 is TGCGCCAGCAGCCATCAGACAGCTACTAGCACAGATACGCAGTATTTT.

This clonotype was observed a few times. The CDR3 coding sequence is TGTGCCAGCAGATCCGTTGGCACCGGGGAGCTGTTTTTT. Its protein is CASRSVGTGELFF. V gene TRBV7-2 combines with J gene TRBJ2-2; D uncertain. The germline gives CDR1 SGHTA, CDR2 FQGNSA. V lost 6 bases and J 4 bases, leaving 9 bases between the germline ends. The CDR3 contains 13 residues.

Many counts were recorded for this clonotype. The gene calls are TRBV7-9 and TRBJ1-4; no firm D call. CDR3 length: 14 residues. Trimming cost V 5 bases and J 0 bases, with 7 bases left between them. Germline V gene data show CDR1 as SEHNR and CDR2 as FQNEAQ (reference sequence). This chain's CDR3 is CASSRLATNEKLFF. The CDR3 nucleotides are TGTGCCAGCAGCCGTCTTGCAACTAATGAAAAACTGTTTTTT.

This chain uses TRBV5-6 with TRBJ1-2, with D perhaps TRBD1 (6 bases). The CDR3 consists of 13 residues. Germline CDR1 reads SGHDT; CDR2 reads YYEEEE. V was pared by 5 bases and J by 8 bases, with 16 bases between. The CDR3 nucleotides are TGTGCCAGCAGACGGACAGCCTCGGGAGGCTACACCTTC. It translates to CASRRTASGGYTF. The full variable domain, with the rest looked up from reference TRBV5-6 and TRBJ1-2, is DAGVTQSPTHLIKTRGQQVTLRCSPKSGHDTVSWYQQALGQGPQFIFQYYEEEERQRGNFPDRFSGHQFPNYSSELNVNALLLGDSALYLCASRRTASGGYTFGSGTRLTVV.

The chain is built from TRBV6-4 and TRBJ2-1; 9 bases align to TRBD2. Germline CDR1 is MRHNA and CDR2 is SNTAGT. This CDR3 is built from 15 residues. Germline trimming cut 3 bases from V and 2 bases from J; bases unmatched to any gene: 2. The CDR3: CASSEGGRAYNEQFF. Written as DNA, the CDR3 is TGTGCCAGCAGTGAGGGCGGGAGGGCCTACAATGAGCAGTTCTTC.

This clonotype was detected ten times or more. V and J are TRBV10-3 and TRBJ1-1; D possibly corresponds to TRBD1 (6 bases). V dropped 6 bases and J dropped 5 bases, with 16 bases sitting between them. This CDR3 has 14 residues. Germline CDR1 ENHRY, CDR2 SYGVKD. CDR3 loop: CAISSGVSETEAFF. CDR3 nucleotide sequence: TGTGCCATCAGCTCAGGGGTAAGTGAGACTGAAGCTTTCTTT.

The chain couples TRBV11-2 to TRBJ2-6; 7 nucleotides match TRBD1. The CDR3 has 20 amino acids. Trimming at V came to 4 bases and at J to 0 bases, leaving 15 bases not matched to a gene. Germline CDR1 SGHAT, CDR2 FQNNGV. For the CDR3, the DNA is TGTGCCAGCAGCTCCGATTCGTGGGACAGTACCTACTCTGGGGCCAACGTCCTGACTTTC. Translation: CASSSDSWDSTYSGANVLTF.

The table lists this clonotype with many counts. The V gene is TRBV9, the J gene TRBJ2-4, with unresolved D. In germline, CDR1 is SGDLS, CDR2 YYNGEE. CDR3 length: 15 residues. Between the trimmed V and J ends, which lost 0 bases and 0 bases, there was a span of 7 bases. The CDR3: CASSVGALAKNIQYF. For the CDR3, the DNA is TGTGCCAGCAGCGTAGGAGCATTAGCCAAAAACATTCAGTACTTC.

This clonotype has only a few counts. V usage is TRBV28 and J usage is TRBJ2-7, with D maybe TRBD2 (6 bases). V lost 5 bases to trimming and J lost 2 bases, with 10 bases between them. The CDR3 runs to 13 residues. Germline V gene data show CDR1 as MDHEN and CDR2 as SYDVKM. The CDR3 DNA is TGTGCCAGCAGTAACGGGAGAACCTACGAGCAGTACTTC. Residues: CASSNGRTYEQYF.

This clonotype occurred a few times. The rearrangement links TRBV4-2 to TRBJ2-2; a weak D match, TRBD2 (6 bases). Trimming stripped 1 base from V and 5 bases from J, with 11 bases between. This CDR3 has 15 residues. Germline CDR1 reads LGHNA; CDR2 reads YNFKEQ. CDR3 sequence reads: CASSQVAGYTGELFF. The CDR3 DNA sequence: TGTGCCAGCAGCCAAGTGGCGGGATATACCGGGGAGCTGTTTTTT.

The V call is TRBV4-1, the J call TRBJ2-1, with D perhaps matching TRBD2 (6 bases). V shed 0 bases and J shed 0 bases, with 15 bases lying between them. This CDR3 contains 18 residues. Germline CDR1 reads MGHRA; CDR2 reads YSYEKL. The CDR3 DNA is TGCGCCAGCAGCCAAGATTGGGCTAGCGCGAGCTCCTACAATGAGCAGTTCTTC. Its protein is CASSQDWASASSYNEQFF.